The present T cell receptor beta chain was sequenced within a study of T cell responses to AZD1222 COVID-19 vaccine. Study overall: Second doses at about 4 or about 12 weeks were pooled. The study's findings and limits: The donors showed a predominance of white British ancestry and of females, with possible underestimation of clonal diversity. Increased Spike-specific TCR breadth and depth were observed after two AZD1222 doses.

Some clones are missing from TCRdb's copy, which holds only in-frame ones; the method was immunoSEQ multiplex PCR. Here the sample spans tens of thousands of clones, around three quarters being singletons. As for this clone: Its target is unknown.

V lost 5 bases and J 4 bases, leaving 11 bases between the germline ends. This CDR3 spans 13 amino acids. Germline CDR1 MDHEN, CDR2 SYDVKM. The genes are TRBV28 and TRBJ1-1; D gene unclear. The source material was peripheral blood, sampled on day 0 of AZD1222 vaccination. The sequence was collected from an adult in good health. The CDR3 here is CASSNEGGTEAFF. CDR3 coding DNA: TGTGCCAGCAGTAACGAGGGAGGCACTGAAGCTTTCTTT.